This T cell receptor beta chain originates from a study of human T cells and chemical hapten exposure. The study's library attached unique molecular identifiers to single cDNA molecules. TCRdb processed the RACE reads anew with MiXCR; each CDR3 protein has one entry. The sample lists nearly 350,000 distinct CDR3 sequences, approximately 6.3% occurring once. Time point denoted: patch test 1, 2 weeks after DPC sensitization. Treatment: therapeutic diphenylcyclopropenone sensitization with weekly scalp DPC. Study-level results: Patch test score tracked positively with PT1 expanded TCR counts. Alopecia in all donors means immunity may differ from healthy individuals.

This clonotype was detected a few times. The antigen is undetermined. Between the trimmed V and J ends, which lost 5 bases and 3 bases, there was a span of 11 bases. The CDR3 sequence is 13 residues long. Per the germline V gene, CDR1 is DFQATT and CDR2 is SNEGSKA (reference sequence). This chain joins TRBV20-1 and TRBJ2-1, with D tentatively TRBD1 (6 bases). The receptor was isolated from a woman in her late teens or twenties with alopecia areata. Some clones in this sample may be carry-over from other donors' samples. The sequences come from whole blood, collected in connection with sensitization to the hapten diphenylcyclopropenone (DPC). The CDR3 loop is CSAPRDNYNEQFF. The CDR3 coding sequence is TGCAGTGCTCCTCGGGACAACTACAATGAGCAGTTCTTC.